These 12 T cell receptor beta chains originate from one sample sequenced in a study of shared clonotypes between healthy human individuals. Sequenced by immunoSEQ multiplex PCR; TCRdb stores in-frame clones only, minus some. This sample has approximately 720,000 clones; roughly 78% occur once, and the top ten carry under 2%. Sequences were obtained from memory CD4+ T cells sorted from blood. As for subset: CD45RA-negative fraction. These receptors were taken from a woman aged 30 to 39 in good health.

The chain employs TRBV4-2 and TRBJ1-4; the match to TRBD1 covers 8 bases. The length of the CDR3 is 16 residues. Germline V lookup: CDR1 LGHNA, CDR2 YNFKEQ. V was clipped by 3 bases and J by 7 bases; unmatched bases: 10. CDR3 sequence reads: CASSHQGAGESEKLFF. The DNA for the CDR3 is TGTGCCAGCAGCCACCAGGGGGCAGGGGAGAGTGAAAAACTGTTTTTT.

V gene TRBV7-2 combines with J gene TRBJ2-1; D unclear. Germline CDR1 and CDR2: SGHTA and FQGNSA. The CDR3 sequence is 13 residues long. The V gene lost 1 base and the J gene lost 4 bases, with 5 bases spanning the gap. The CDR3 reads CASSLVAYNEQFF. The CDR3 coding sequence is TGTGCCAGCAGCTTAGTTGCTTACAATGAGCAGTTCTTC. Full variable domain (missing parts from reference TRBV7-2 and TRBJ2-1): GAGVSQSPSNKVTEKGKDVELRCDPISGHTALYWYRQSLGQGLEFLIYFQGNSAPDKSGLPSDRFSAERTGGSVSTLTIQRTQQEDSAVYLCASSLVAYNEQFFGPGTRLTVL.

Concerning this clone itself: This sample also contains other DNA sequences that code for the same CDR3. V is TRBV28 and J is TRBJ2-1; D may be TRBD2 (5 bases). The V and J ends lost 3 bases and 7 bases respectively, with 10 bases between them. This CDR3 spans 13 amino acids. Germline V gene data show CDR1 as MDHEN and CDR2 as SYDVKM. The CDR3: CASSFGVGNEQFF. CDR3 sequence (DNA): TGTGCCAGCAGTTTCGGGGTTGGTAATGAGCAGTTCTTC.

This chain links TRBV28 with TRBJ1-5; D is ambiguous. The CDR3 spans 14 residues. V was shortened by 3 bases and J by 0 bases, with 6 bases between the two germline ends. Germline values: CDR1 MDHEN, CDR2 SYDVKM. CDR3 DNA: TGTGCCAGCAGTTTTAGGCGTAGCAATCAGCCCCAGCATTTT. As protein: CASSFRRSNQPQHF.

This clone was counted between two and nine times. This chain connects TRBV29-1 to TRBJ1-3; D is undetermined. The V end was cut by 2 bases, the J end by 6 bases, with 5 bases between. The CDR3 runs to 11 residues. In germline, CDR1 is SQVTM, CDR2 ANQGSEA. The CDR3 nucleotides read TGCAGCGTTGAACACCTAAACACCATATATTTT. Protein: CSVEHLNTIYF.

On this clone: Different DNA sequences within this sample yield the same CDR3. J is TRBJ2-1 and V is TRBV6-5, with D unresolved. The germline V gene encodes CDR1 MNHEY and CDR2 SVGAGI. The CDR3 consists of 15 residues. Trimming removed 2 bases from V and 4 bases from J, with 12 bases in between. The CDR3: CASSYSSGSYNEQFF. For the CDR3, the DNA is TGTGCCAGCAGTTACAGCTCGGGCTCATACAATGAGCAGTTCTTC.

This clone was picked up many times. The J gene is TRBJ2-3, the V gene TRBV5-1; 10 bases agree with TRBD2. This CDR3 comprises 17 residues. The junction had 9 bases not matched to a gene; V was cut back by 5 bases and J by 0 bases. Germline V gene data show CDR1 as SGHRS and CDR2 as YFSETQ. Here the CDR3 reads CASRLAGSGTSTDTQYF. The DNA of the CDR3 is TGCGCCAGCAGACTAGCGGGATCGGGGACTAGCACAGATACGCAGTATTTT.

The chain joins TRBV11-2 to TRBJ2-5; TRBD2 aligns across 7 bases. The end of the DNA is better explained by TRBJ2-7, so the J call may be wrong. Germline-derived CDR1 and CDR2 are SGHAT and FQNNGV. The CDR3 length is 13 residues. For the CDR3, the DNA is TGTGCCAGCAGCTTGACTAGCAACTACGAGCAGTACTTC. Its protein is CASSLTSNYEQYF.

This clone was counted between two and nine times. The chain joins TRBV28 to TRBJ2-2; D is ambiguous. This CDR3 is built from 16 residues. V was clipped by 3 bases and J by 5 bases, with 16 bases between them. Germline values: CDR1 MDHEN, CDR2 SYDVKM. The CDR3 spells CASSFVTMITTGELFF. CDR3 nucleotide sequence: TGTGCCAGCAGTTTTGTGACAATGATCACAACCGGGGAGCTGTTTTTT.

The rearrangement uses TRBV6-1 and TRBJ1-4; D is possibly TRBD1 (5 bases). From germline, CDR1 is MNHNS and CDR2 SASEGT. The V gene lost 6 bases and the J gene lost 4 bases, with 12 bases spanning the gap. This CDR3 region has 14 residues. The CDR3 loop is CASRTFQGNEKLFF. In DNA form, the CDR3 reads TGTGCCAGCAGGACCTTTCAGGGTAATGAAAAACTGTTTTTT.

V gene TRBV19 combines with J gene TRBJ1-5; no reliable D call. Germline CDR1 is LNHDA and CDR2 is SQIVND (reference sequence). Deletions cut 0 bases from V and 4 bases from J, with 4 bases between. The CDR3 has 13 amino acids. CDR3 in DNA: TGTGCCAGTAGTATAGACTGGAATCAGCCCCAGCATTTT. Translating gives CASSIDWNQPQHF.

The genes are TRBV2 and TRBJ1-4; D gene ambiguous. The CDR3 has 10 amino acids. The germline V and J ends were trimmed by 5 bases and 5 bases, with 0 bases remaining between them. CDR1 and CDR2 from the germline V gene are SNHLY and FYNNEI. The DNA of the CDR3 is TGTGCCAGCAGTAATGAAAAACTGTTTTTT. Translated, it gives CASSNEKLFF.